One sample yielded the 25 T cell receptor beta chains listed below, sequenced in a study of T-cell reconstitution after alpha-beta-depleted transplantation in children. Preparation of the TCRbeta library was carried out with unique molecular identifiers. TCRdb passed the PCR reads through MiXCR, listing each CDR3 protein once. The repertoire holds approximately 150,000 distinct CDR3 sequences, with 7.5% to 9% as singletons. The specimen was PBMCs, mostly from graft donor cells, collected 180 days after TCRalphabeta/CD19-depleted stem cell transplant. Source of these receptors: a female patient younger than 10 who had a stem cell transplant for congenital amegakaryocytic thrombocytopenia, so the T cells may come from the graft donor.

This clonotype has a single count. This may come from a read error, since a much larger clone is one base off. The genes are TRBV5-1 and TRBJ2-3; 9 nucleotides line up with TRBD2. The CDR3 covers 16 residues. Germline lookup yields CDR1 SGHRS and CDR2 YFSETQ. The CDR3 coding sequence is TGCGCCAGCAGCTCTTCAATAGCGGGAGTCGCAGATACGCGGTATTTT. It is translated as CASSSSIAGVADTRYF.

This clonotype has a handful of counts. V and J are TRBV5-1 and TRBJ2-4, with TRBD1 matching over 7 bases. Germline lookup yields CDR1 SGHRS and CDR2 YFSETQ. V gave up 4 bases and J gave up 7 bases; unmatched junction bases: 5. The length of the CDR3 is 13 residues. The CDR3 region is CASSPGTENIQYF. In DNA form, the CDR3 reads TGCGCCAGCAGCCCGGGGACAGAGAACATTCAGTACTTC.

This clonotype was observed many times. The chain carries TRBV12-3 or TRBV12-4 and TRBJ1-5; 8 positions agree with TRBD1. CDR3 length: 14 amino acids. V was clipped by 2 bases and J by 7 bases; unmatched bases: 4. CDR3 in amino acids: CASSLNGQGQPQHF. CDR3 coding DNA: TGTGCCAGCAGTTTAAACGGACAGGGCCAGCCCCAGCATTTT.

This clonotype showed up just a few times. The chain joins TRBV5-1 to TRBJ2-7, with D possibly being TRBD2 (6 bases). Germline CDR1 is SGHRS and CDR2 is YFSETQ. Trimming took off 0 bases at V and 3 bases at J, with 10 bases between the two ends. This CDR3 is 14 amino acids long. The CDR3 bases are TGCGCCAGCAGCTTGGGGGCGGGATTCTACGAGCAGTACTTC. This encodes CASSLGAGFYEQYF.

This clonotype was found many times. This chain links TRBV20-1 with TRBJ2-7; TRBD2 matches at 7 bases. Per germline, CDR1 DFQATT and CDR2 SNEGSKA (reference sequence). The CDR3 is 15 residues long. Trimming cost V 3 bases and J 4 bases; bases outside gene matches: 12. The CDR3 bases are TGCAGTGCTAGGGAGAGGCGGGACGGGGGGTACGAGCAGTACTTC. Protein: CSARERRDGGYEQYF.

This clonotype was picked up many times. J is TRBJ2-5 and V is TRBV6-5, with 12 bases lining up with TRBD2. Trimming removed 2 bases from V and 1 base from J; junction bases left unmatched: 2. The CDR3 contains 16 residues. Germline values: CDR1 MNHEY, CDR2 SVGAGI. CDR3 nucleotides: TGTGCCAGCAGTTACCAGGGACTAGCGGGCCAAGAGACCCAGTACTTC. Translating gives CASSYQGLAGQETQYF.

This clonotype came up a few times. In nucleotides, the CDR3 is TGTGCCAGCCGCCCACCCCCTGGACTAGCGGGATTAATTAGTAGCACAGATACGCAGTATTTT. This codes for CASRPPPGLAGLISSTDTQYF. V is TRBV11-2 and J is TRBJ2-3, with 12 bases aligning to TRBD2. After removal of 8 bases from V and 0 bases from J, the junction contained 21 bases not matched to a gene. Germline V gives CDR1 SGHAT, CDR2 FQNNGV. The CDR3 consists of 21 residues.

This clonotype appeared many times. The CDR3 is CAISSIQKETQYF. In nucleotides, the CDR3 is TGTGCCATCAGTTCGATTCAAAAAGAGACCCAGTACTTC. The chain links TRBV10-3 to TRBJ2-5; the D is unclear. Per the germline V gene, CDR1 is ENHRY and CDR2 is SYGVKD. This CDR3 spans 13 amino acids. V was trimmed by 5 bases and J by 3 bases, leaving 10 bases between them.

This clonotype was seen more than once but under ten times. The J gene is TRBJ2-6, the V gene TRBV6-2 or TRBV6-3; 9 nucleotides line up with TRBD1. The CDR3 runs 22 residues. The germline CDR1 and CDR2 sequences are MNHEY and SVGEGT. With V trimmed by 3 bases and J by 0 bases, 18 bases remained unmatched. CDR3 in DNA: TGTGCCAGCAGTTATGTGGACAGGGGCGCTCTGGTTATCCTCTCTGGGGCCAACGTCCTGACTTTC. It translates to CASSYVDRGALVILSGANVLTF.

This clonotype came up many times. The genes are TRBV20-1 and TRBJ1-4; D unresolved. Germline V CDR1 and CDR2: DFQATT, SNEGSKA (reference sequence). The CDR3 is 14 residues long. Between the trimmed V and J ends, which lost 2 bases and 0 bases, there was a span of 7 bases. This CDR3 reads CSARRPATNEKLFF. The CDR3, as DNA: TGCAGTGCTAGACGGCCTGCAACTAATGAAAAACTGTTTTTT.

CDR3 sequence reads: CASSLVGRAVEQYF. DNA for the CDR3: TGTGCCAGCAGCTTGGTGGGGAGGGCGGTCGAGCAGTACTTC. This chain links TRBV5-6 with TRBJ2-7, with TRBD2 identical over 7 bases. Per germline, CDR1 SGHDT and CDR2 YYEEEE. Trimming removed 0 bases from V and 6 bases from J; junction bases left unmatched: 6. The CDR3 runs to 14 residues.

The CDR3 DNA reads TGTGCCAGCAGCTTAGTTCCTTCGTTCGGACAGATCAGCTCCTATAATTCACCCCTCCACTTT. Translated: CASSLVPSFGQISSYNSPLHF. The rearrangement uses TRBV7-6 and TRBJ1-6; TRBD1 might be the D (6 bases). Trimming stripped 1 base from V and 0 bases from J, with 22 bases between. This CDR3 spans 21 amino acids. The V gene's germline CDR1 is SGHVS and CDR2 FNYEAQ.

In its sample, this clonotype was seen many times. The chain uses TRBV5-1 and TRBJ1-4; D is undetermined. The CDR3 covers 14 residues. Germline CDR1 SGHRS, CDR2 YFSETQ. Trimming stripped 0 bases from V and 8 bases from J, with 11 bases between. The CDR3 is CASSLEAGWEKLFF. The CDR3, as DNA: TGCGCCAGCAGCTTGGAGGCGGGCTGGGAAAAACTGTTTTTT.

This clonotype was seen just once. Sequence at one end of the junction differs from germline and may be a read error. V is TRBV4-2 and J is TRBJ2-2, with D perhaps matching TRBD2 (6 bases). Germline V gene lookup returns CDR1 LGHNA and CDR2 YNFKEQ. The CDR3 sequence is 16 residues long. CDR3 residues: CVSSQDGGKNTGELFF. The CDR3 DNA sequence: TGTGTCAGCAGCCAAGATGGCGGGAAGAACACCGGGGAGCTGTTTTTT.

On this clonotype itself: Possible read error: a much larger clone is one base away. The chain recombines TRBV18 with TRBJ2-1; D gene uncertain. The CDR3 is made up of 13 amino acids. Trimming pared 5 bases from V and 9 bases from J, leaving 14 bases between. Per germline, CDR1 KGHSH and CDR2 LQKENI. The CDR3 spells CASSADMVGEQFF. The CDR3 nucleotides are TGTGCCAGCTCAGCTGACATGGTCGGTGAGCAGTTCTTC.

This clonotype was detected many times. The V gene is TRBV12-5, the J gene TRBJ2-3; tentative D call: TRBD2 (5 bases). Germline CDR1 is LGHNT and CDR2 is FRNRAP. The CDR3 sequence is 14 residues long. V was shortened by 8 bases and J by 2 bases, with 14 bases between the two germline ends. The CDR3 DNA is TGTGCTAGTTCCCGGGGAGACCCCACAGATACGCAGTATTTT. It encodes CASSRGDPTDTQYF.

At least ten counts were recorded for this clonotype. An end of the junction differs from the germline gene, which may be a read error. In DNA form, the CDR3 reads TGTGCCAGCAGAGAAGACAGAGCTAACTATGGCTACACCTTC. Amino acids: CASREDRANYGYTF. This rearrangement joins TRBV2 to TRBJ1-2, with a weak D call TRBD1 (5 bases). The CDR3 consists of 14 residues. Germline-derived CDR1 and CDR2 are SNHLY and FYNNEI.

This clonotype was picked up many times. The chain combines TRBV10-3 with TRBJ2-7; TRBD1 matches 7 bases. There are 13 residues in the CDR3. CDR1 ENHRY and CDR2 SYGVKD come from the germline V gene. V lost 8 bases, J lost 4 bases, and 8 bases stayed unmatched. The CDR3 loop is CAIPRDSYYEQYF. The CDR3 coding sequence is TGTGCCATCCCCCGGGACAGCTATTACGAGCAGTACTTC.

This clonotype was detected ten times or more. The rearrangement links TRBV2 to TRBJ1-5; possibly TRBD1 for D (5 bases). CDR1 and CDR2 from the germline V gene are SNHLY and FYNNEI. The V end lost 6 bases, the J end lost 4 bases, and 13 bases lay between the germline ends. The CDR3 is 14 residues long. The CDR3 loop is CASREARGNQPQHF. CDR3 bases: TGTGCCAGCAGGGAGGCTCGGGGGAATCAGCCCCAGCATTTT.

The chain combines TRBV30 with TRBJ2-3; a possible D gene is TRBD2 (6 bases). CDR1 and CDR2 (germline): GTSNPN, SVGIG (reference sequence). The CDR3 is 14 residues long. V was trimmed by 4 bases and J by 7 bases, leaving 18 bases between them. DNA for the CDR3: TGTGCCTGGACCATCCCTCGGGACTCAAATACGCAGTATTTT. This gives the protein CAWTIPRDSNTQYF.

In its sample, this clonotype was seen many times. The CDR3, as DNA: TGTGCCAGCAGTGGAGTCCCATGGGAGACCCAGTACTTC. Amino acid sequence: CASSGVPWETQYF. V is TRBV25-1 and J is TRBJ2-5; D remains ambiguous. The V end lost 4 bases, the J end lost 5 bases, and 11 bases lay between the germline ends. The CDR3 totals 13 residues. Germline V lookup: CDR1 MGHDK, CDR2 SYGVNS.

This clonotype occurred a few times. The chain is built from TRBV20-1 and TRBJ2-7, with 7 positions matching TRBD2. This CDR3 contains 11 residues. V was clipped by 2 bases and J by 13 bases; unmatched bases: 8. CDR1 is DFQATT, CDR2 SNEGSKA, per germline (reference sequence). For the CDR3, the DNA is TGCAGTGCTAGACCCCTAGCGGCAGCATACTTC. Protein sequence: CSARPLAAAYF.

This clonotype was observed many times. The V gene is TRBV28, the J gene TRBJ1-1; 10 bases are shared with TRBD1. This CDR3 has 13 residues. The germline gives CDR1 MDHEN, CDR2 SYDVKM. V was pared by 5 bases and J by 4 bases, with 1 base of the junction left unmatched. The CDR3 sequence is CASSRDRGTEAFF. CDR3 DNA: TGTGCCAGCAGTCGGGACAGGGGCACTGAAGCTTTCTTT.

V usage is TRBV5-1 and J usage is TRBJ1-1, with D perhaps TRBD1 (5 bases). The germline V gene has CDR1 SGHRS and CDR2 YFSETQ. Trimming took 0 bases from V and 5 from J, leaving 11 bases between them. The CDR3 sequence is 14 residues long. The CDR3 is CASSLVGTGTEAFF. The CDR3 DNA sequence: TGCGCCAGCAGCTTGGTTGGGACGGGAACTGAAGCTTTCTTT.

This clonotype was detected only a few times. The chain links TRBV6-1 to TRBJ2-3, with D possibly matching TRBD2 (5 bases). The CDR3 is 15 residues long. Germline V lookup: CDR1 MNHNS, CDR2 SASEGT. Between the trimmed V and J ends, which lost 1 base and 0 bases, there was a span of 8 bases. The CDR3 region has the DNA TGTGCCAGCAGTGAAGAAGCGGCTAGCACAGATACGCAGTATTTT. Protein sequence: CASSEEAASTDTQYF.